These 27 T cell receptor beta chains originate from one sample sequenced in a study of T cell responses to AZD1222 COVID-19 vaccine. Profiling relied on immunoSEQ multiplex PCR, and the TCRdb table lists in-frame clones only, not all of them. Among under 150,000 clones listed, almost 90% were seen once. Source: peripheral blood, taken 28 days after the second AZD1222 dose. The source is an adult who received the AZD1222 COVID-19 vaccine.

The chain's CDR3 is CASSLRGENTEAFF. The CDR3 DNA follows: TGCGCCAGCAGCTTGAGGGGTGAGAACACTGAAGCTTTCTTT. The V and J genes are TRBV5-1 and TRBJ1-1, with D possibly being TRBD1 (5 bases). Per germline, CDR1 SGHRS and CDR2 YFSETQ. Trimming shortened V by 1 base and J by 1 base, and 8 bases separated the two germline ends. The length of the CDR3 is 14 residues.

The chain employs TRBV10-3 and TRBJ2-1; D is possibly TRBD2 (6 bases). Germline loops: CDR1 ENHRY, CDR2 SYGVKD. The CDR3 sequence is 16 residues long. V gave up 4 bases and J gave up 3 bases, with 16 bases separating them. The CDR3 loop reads CAISVRETGSYNEQFF. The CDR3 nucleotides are TGTGCCATCAGTGTCAGGGAAACCGGGAGCTACAATGAGCAGTTCTTC.

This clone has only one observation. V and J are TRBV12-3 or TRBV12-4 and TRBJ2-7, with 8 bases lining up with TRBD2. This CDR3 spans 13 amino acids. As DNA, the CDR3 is TGTGCCAGCAGATTAGCGGGGACGGACGAGCAGTACGTC. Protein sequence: CASRLAGTDEQYV.

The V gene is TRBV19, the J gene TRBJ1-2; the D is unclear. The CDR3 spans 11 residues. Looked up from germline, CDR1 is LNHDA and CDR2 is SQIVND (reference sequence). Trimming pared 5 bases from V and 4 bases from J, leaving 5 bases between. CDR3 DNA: TGTGCCAGTAGTTACAGCTATGGCTACACCTTC. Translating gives CASSYSYGYTF. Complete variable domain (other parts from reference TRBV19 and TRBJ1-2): DGGITQSPKYLFRKEGQNVTLSCEQNLNHDAMYWYRQDPGQGLRLIYYSQIVNDFQKGDIAEGYSVSREKKESFPLTVTSAQKNPTAFYLCASSYSYGYTFGSGTRLTVV.

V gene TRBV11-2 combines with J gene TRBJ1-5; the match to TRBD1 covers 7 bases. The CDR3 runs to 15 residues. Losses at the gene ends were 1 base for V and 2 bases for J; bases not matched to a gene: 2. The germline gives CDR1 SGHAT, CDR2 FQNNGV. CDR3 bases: TGTGCCAGCAGCTTAGGTACAGGGGGCAATCAGCCCCAGCATTTT. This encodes CASSLGTGGNQPQHF.

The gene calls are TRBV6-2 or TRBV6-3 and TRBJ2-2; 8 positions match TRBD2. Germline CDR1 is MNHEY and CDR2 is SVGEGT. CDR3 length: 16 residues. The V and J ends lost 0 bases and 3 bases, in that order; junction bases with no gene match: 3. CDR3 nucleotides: TGTGCCAGCAGTTACTCAGCGGGAGTCGACACCGGGGAGCTGTTTTTT. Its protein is CASSYSAGVDTGELFF.

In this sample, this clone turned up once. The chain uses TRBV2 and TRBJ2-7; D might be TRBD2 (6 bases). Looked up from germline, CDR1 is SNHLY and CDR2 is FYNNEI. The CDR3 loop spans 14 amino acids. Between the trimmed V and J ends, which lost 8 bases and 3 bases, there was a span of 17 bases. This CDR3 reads CASSPGGARYEQYV. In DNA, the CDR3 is TGTGCCAGCTCCCCCGGGGGAGCACGCTACGAGCAGTACGTC.

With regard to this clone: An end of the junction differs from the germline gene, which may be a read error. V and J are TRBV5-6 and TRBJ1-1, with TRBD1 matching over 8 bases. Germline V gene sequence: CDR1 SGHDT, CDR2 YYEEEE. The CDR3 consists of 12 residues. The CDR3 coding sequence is TGTGCCGGCAGCAGACAGGGGATTGAAGCTTTCTTT. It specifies CAGSRQGIEAFF. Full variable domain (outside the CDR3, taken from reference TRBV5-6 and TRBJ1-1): DAGVTQSPTHLIKTRGQQVTLRCSPKSGHDTVSWYQQALGQGPQFIFQYYEEEERQRGNFPDRFSGHQFPNYSSELNVNALLLGDSALYLCAGSRQGIEAFFGQGTRLTVV.

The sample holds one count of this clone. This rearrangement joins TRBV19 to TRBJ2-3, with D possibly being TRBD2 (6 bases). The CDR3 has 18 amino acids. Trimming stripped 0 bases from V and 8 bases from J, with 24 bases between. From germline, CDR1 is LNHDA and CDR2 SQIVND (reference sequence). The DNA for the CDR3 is TGTGCCAGTAGTATAGACATTCGGGGGATTCGACCAGGCGGTACGCAGTATTTT. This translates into CASSIDIRGIRPGGTQYF.

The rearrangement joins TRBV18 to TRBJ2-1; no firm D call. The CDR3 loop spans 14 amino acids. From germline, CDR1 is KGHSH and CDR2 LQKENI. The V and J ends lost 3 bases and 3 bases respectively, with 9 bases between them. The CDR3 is CASSPIGLYNEQFF. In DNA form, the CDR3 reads TGTGCCAGCTCACCGATAGGGCTCTACAATGAGCAGTTCTTC.

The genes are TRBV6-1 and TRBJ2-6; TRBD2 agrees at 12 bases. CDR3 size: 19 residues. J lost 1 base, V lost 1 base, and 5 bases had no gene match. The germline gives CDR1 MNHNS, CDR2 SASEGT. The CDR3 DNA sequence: TGTGCCAGCAGTGAAGGGACTAGCGGGACAAGGTCTGGGGCCAACGTCCTGACTTTC. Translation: CASSEGTSGTRSGANVLTF.

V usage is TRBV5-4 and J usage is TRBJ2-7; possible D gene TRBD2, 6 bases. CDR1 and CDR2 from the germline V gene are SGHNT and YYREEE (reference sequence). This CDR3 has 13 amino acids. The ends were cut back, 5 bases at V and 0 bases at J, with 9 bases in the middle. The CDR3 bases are TGTGCCAGCAGGCCGGGACTCTCCTACGAGCAGTACTTC. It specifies CASRPGLSYEQYF.

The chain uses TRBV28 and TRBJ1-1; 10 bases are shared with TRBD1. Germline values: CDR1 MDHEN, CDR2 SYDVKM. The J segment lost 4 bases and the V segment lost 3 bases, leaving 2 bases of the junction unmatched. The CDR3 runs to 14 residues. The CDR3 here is CASSFWDRGTEAFF. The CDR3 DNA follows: TGTGCCAGCAGTTTTTGGGACAGGGGCACTGAAGCTTTCTTT.

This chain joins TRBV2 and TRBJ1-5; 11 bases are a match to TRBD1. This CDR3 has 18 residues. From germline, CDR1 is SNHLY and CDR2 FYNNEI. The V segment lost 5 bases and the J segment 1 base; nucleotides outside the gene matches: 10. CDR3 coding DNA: TGTGCCAGCAGTACAGGACAGGGGGCGAGGGGAAGCAATCAGCCCCAGCATTTT. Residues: CASSTGQGARGSNQPQHF. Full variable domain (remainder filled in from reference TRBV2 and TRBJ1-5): EPEVTQTPSHQVTQMGQEVILRCVPISNHLYFYWYRQILGQKVEFLVSFYNNEISEKSEIFDDQFSVERPDGSNFTLKIRSTKLEDSAMYFCASSTGQGARGSNQPQHFGDGTRLSIL.

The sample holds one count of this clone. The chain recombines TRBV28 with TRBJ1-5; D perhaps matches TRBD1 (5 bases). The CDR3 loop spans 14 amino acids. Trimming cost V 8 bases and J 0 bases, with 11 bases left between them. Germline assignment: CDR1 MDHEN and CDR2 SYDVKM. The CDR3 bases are TGTGCCAGCCGTCCGCAGGGTAGCAATCAGCCCCAGCATTTT. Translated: CASRPQGSNQPQHF. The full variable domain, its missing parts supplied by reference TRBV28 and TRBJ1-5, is DVKVTQSSRYLVKRTGEKVFLECVQDMDHENMFWYRQDPGLGLRLIYFSYDVKMKEKGDIPEGYSVSREKKERFSLILESASTNQTSMYLCASRPQGSNQPQHFGDGTRLSIL.

For the CDR3, the DNA is TGTGCCAGCAGTTCTCCGGAGAGGGCTCGGAGCGGGGGGGCCCGGTCTGGGTTCTTC. As protein: CASSSPERARSGGARSGFF. The rearrangement uses TRBV2 and TRBJ2-1; 10 bases align to TRBD2. Germline assignment: CDR1 SNHLY and CDR2 FYNNEI. This CDR3 has 19 residues. J was trimmed by 15 bases and V by 5 bases; bases with no gene match: 28.

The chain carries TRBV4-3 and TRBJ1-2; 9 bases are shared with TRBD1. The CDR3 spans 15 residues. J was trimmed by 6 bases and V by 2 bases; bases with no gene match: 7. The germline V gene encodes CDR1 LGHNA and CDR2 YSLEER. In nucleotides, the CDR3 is TGCGCCAGCAGCCAATTTCACAGGGACAGGGATGGCTACACCTTC. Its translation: CASSQFHRDRDGYTF.

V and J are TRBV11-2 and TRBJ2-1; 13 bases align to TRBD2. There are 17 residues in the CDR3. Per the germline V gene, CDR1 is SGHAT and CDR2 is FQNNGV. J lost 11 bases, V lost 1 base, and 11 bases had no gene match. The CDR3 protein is CASSLGFFGLAGDQQFF. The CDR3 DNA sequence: TGTGCCAGCAGCTTAGGTTTCTTTGGACTAGCGGGAGACCAGCAGTTCTTC.

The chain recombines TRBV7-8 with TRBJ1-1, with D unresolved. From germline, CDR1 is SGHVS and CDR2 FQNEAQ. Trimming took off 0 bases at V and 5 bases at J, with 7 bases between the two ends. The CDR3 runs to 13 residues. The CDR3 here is CASSLAQSTEAFF. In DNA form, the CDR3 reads TGTGCCAGCAGCTTAGCGCAAAGTACTGAAGCTTTCTTT.

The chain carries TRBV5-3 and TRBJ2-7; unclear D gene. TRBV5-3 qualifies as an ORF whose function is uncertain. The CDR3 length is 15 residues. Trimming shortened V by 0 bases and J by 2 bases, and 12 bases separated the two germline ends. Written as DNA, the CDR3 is TGTGCCAGAAGCTTGGTGGCAGTTTCTACCTACGAGCAGTACTTC. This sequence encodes CARSLVAVSTYEQYF.

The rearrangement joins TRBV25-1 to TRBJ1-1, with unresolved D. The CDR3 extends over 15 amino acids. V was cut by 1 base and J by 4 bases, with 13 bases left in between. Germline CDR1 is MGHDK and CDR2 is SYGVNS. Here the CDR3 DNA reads TGTGCCAGCAGTGAATCGGGCGGAGTGGGCACTGAAGCTTTCTTT. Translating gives CASSESGGVGTEAFF.

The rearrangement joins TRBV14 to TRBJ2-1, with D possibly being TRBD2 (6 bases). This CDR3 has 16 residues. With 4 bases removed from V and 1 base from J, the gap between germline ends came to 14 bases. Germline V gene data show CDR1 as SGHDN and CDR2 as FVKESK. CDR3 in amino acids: CASSLRLGGSYNEQFF. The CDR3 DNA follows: TGTGCCAGCAGCCTCCGGCTGGGGGGTTCCTACAATGAGCAGTTCTTC.

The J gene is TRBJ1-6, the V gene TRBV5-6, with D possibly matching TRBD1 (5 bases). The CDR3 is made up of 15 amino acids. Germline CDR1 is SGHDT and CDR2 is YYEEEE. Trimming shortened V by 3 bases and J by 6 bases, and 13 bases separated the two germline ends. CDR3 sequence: CASSSLTEINSPLHF. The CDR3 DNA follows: TGTGCCAGCAGCTCCTTGACAGAGATTAATTCACCCCTCCACTTT.

The CDR3 spells CASSPQGDNEQFF. In nucleotides, the CDR3 is TGTGCCAGCAGTCCACAGGGGGACAATGAGCAGTTCTTC. This chain uses TRBV7-9 with TRBJ2-1; 8 bases map to TRBD1. Germline V lookup: CDR1 SEHNR, CDR2 FQNEAQ (reference sequence). This CDR3 has 13 residues. V shed 6 bases and J 5 bases; nucleotides not matched to a gene: 3.

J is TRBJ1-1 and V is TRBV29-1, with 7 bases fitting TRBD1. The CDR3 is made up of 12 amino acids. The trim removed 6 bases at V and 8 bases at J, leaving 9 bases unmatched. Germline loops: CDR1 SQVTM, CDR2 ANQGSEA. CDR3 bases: TGCAGCGTGGACCGCGGGACAGCAGAAGCTTTCTTT. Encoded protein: CSVDRGTAEAFF.

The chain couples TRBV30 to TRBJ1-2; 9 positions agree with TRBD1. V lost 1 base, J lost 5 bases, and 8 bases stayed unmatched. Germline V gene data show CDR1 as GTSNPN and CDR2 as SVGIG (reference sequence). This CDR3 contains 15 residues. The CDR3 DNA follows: TGTGCCTGGAGTGGTGGGACAGGGCGGGGATATGGCTACACCTTC. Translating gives CAWSGGTGRGYGYTF.

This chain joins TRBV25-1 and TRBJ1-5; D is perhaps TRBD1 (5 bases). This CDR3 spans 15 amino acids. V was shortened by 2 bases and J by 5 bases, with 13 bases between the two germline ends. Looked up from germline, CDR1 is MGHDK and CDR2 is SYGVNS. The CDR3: CASSEPRDPDQPQHF. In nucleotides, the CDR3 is TGTGCCAGCAGTGAACCCCGGGACCCCGATCAGCCCCAGCATTTT. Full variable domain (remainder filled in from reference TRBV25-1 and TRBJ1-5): EADIYQTPRYLVIGTGKKITLECSQTMGHDKMYWYQQDPGMELHLIHYSYGVNSTEKGDLSSESTVSRIRTEHFPLTLESARPSHTSQYLCASSEPRDPDQPQHFGDGTRLSIL.